This TCR beta chain comes out of a study of T cell responses to AZD1222 COVID-19 vaccine. Looking at the study overall: It was second doses at about 4 or about 12 weeks that were pooled.

This CDR3 is 17 amino acids long. V lost 7 bases to trimming and J lost 2 bases; unmatched junction nucleotides: 14. Germline V gene lookup returns CDR1 SGHAT and CDR2 FQNNGV. Study-wide results and limits: The study found vaccine-associated CD4 TCRs spanning spike, dominant at 160-218 and 743-854. Possibly, clonal diversity was underestimated; donors were largely white British and included more females. Increased Spike-specific TCR breadth and depth were observed after two AZD1222 doses.

On this clone: The antigen is unknown.

The repertoire was sequenced with immunoSEQ multiplex PCR; TCRdb's copy has only in-frame clones and lacks some. The table has under 130,000 clones, more than 90% seen once; the top ten hold approximately 2.2%. The chain is built from TRBV11-2 and TRBJ2-5; 9 positions agree with TRBD1. This sequence was found in an adult in good health. The specimen was peripheral blood, collected on day 0 of AZD1222 vaccination. CDR3 region: CASTWGTGWGLQETQYF. CDR3 DNA sequence: TGTGCCAGCACATGGGGGACAGGGTGGGGGCTACAAGAGACCCAGTACTTC.